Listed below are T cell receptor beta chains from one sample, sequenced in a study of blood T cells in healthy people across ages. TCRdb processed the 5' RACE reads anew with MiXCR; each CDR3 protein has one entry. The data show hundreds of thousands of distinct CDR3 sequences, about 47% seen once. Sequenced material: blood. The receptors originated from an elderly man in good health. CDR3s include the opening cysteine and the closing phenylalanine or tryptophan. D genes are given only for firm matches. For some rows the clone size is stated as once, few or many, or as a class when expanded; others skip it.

DNA: TGTGCCAGCAGCTCTCTGGAGGAGGAGACCCAGTACTTC; CDR3: CASSSLEEETQYF; D: NA; J: TRBJ2-5; V: TRBV12-3/TRBV12-4; size: NA
DNA: TGTGCCAGCAGCTTAGGGTTGGAGCTGTTTTTT; CDR3: CASSLGLELFF; D: NA; J: TRBJ2-2; V: TRBV7-2; size: once
DNA: TGTGCCAGCAGGGGACCGATGGGGACTAGCGGGAGCTACTCCTACAATGAGCAGTACTTC; CDR3: CASRGPMGTSGSYSYNEQYF; D: TRBD2; J: TRBJ2-7; V: TRBV7-2; size: once
DNA: TGTGCTAGCAGTTTGCGAGGGGCCACTGGGGCCAACGTCCTGACTTTC; CDR3: CASSLRGATGANVLTF; D: NA; J: TRBJ2-6; V: TRBV28; size: NA
DNA: TGCAGCGTTGCAACAGGCCGCAATCAGCCCCAGCATTTT; CDR3: CSVATGRNQPQHF; D: NA; J: TRBJ1-5; V: TRBV29-1; size: once
DNA: TGCGCCAGCAGCTTGGATGGGCAGTTGCGGGCCAACGTCCTGACTTTC; CDR3: CASSLDGQLRANVLTF; D: NA; J: TRBJ2-6; V: TRBV5-1; size: NA
DNA: TGTGCCAGCAGCCAAGCTCTAGCGGGAGGGCCTAGCACAGATACGCAGTATTTT; CDR3: CASSQALAGGPSTDTQYF; D: TRBD2; J: TRBJ2-3; V: TRBV4-2; size: NA
DNA: TGTGCCATCAGTGGCAGTGACTATGGCTACACCTTC; CDR3: CAISGSDYGYTF; D: NA; J: TRBJ1-2; V: TRBV10-3; size: NA
DNA: TGCAGCGTTGAAGCGGACGACACCGGGGAGCTGTTTTTT; CDR3: CSVEADDTGELFF; D: NA; J: TRBJ2-2; V: TRBV29-1; size: many
DNA: TGTGCCAGCAGCCCCCGGGTCTTTGGGGGCGAGCAGTACTTC; CDR3: CASSPRVFGGEQYF; D: NA; J: TRBJ2-7; V: TRBV12-3/TRBV12-4; size: NA
DNA: TGTGCCAGCAAAGAGACTATCTCCTACAATGAGCAGTACTTC; CDR3: CASKETISYNEQYF; D: NA; J: TRBJ2-7; V: TRBV2; size: NA
DNA: TGCAGCGTTGTTCCAAGCGGGAGGTTAGTGGTCGCCGTACCAGAGACCCAGTACTTC; CDR3: CSVVPSGRLVVAVPETQYF; D: TRBD2; J: TRBJ2-5; V: TRBV29-1; size: few
DNA: TGCGCCAGCAGCTTAGGACAGGGGGCGCGGTTCTTC; CDR3: CASSLGQGARFF; D: TRBD1; J: TRBJ2-1; V: TRBV5-1; size: few
DNA: TGTGCCAGCAGTGAAGTCTGGCTCACAGATACGCAGTATTTT; CDR3: CASSEVWLTDTQYF; D: NA; J: TRBJ2-3; V: TRBV6-1; size: NA
DNA: TGCGCCAGCAGCCAAGGTAGCAGGGGAGCCCAGTACTTC; CDR3: CASSQGSRGAQYF; D: NA; J: TRBJ2-5; V: TRBV4-3; size: NA
DNA: TGTGCCAGCAGTTACAGGAGCTTCGCAGATACGCAGTATTTT; CDR3: CASSYRSFADTQYF; D: NA; J: TRBJ2-3; V: TRBV6-5; size: NA
DNA: TGTGCCAGCAGCTTAGGTATTCACCCAGATACGCAGTATTTT; CDR3: CASSLGIHPDTQYF; D: NA; J: TRBJ2-3; V: TRBV7-3; size: few
DNA: TGCGCCAGCAGCCCTAGAGCGGTGGGTTTCGATGAGCAGTACTTC; CDR3: CASSPRAVGFDEQYF; D: NA; J: TRBJ2-5; V: TRBV4-3; size: NA
DNA: TGTGCCAGCAGCTTAGCGGGAGATGGAAGAAGCGAGCAGTACTTC; CDR3: CASSLAGDGRSEQYF; D: NA; J: TRBJ2-7; V: TRBV7-2; size: few
DNA: TGTGCCAGCAGTTTACCCCTCCCAGGGGAAGGCACAGATACGCAGTATTTT; CDR3: CASSLPLPGEGTDTQYF; D: NA; J: TRBJ2-3; V: TRBV28; size: NA
DNA: TGTGCCACCTCCAGGGGTGAAACAGATACGCAGTATTTT; CDR3: CATSRGETDTQYF; D: NA; J: TRBJ2-3; V: TRBV15; size: NA
DNA: TGTGCCAGCAGGACGGGACAGGGTACGAACACTGAAGCTTTCTTT; CDR3: CASRTGQGTNTEAFF; D: TRBD1; J: TRBJ1-1; V: TRBV6-5; size: NA
DNA: TGTGCCATCAGGACAGTCGATTCCGATACGCAGTATTTT; CDR3: CAIRTVDSDTQYF; D: NA; J: TRBJ2-3; V: TRBV10-3; size: NA
DNA: TGTGCCAGCAGTCGGACTAGCGAGGAGACCCAGTTCTTC; CDR3: CASSRTSEETQFF; D: TRBD2; J: TRBJ2-1; V: TRBV11-2; size: NA
DNA: TGTGCCAGCAGCCCCGCTGAGAGAGGGGTAGCCAAAAACATTCAGTACTTC; CDR3: CASSPAERGVAKNIQYF; D: NA; J: TRBJ2-4; V: TRBV4-2; size: NA
DNA: TGTGCCAGCAGCGGGACTAGCGATGAGCAGTTCTTC; CDR3: CASSGTSDEQFF; D: TRBD2; J: TRBJ2-1; V: TRBV5-4; size: NA
DNA: TGTGCCAGCAGACCACAAGCCGGGACTAGCGGGACCTACAATGAGCAGTTCTTC; CDR3: CASRPQAGTSGTYNEQFF; D: TRBD2; J: TRBJ2-1; V: TRBV7-9; size: few
DNA: TGTGCCACCAGTAAGTCTAGCGGGACTTACAATGAGCAGTTCTTC; CDR3: CATSKSSGTYNEQFF; D: TRBD2; J: TRBJ2-1; V: TRBV24-1; size: NA
DNA: TGTGCCTGGAGTGTAGGAGCGGGAGGTGGGGATGAGCAGTTCTTC; CDR3: CAWSVGAGGGDEQFF; D: TRBD2; J: TRBJ2-1; V: TRBV30; size: NA
DNA: TGTGCCAGCAGCCAAGATCGGAAGAATCAGCCCCAGCATTTT; CDR3: CASSQDRKNQPQHF; D: NA; J: TRBJ1-5; V: TRBV14; size: NA
DNA: TGTGCCAGCAGTTCGAGCAGGGTGGGGTTGACTTTCTTT; CDR3: CASSSSRVGLTFF; D: NA; J: TRBJ1-1; V: TRBV6-5; size: NA
DNA: TGTGCCAGCAGCAAAGTTTTGCCGGCAATAACCGGGGAGCTGTTTTTT; CDR3: CASSKVLPAITGELFF; D: NA; J: TRBJ2-2; V: TRBV21-1; size: NA
DNA: TGCAGTGCTAGAGGACCCATGGGGGGCCCGCAGCATTTT; CDR3: CSARGPMGGPQHF; D: NA; J: TRBJ1-5; V: TRBV20-1; size: few
DNA: TGTGCCAGCCTCCCCAACCGTGGCTCGGATCAGCCCCAGCATTTT; CDR3: CASLPNRGSDQPQHF; D: NA; J: TRBJ1-5; V: TRBV12-3/TRBV12-4; size: NA
DNA: TGCGCCAGCAGCTTTTCCGGGCTAGCGGGAGCCGAGCAGTACTTC; CDR3: CASSFSGLAGAEQYF; D: TRBD2; J: TRBJ2-7; V: TRBV5-1; size: many
DNA: TGTGCCAGCAGCCTGACAGGCCAAGAGCTAGCCAAAAACATTCAGTACTTC; CDR3: CASSLTGQELAKNIQYF; D: NA; J: TRBJ2-4; V: TRBV7-2; size: NA
DNA: TGTGCCAGCAGCGCCTCCTACAATGAGCAGTTCTTC; CDR3: CASSASYNEQFF; D: NA; J: TRBJ2-1; V: TRBV9; size: many
DNA: TGTGCCAGCACTACTCTCCTCAGGGGCAGGGGGGCATATGGCTACACCTTC; CDR3: CASTTLLRGRGAYGYTF; D: TRBD1; J: TRBJ1-2; V: TRBV27; size: NA
DNA: TGCAGTGTTTCGGACAGGGCTGGTTCACCCCTCCACTTT; CDR3: CSVSDRAGSPLHF; D: TRBD1; J: TRBJ1-6; V: TRBV20-1; size: NA
DNA: TGTGCCAGCCGGGAGTTGGGGTTCAGTCGAGAGACCCAGTACTTC; CDR3: CASRELGFSRETQYF; D: NA; J: TRBJ2-5; V: TRBV27; size: NA
DNA: TGCGCCAGCAGCTTGGGGTCTAGCGGGAGTTCGTATACGCAGTATTTT; CDR3: CASSLGSSGSSYTQYF; D: TRBD2; J: TRBJ2-3; V: TRBV5-1; size: NA
DNA: TGTGCCAGCAGTGAAGTAATGGACCTCTACGAGCAGTACTTC; CDR3: CASSEVMDLYEQYF; D: NA; J: TRBJ2-7; V: TRBV6-1; size: few
DNA: TGCAGTGCTCCTCCGGCGGGAGGGCCGTGGACCCAGTACTTC; CDR3: CSAPPAGGPWTQYF; D: TRBD2; J: TRBJ2-5; V: TRBV20-1; size: NA
DNA: TGTGCCAGCAGCCTAAACCCAGGGGGGGAGGATGAGCAGTTCTTC; CDR3: CASSLNPGGEDEQFF; D: NA; J: TRBJ2-1; V: TRBV7-6; size: few
DNA: TGTGCCAGCAGTGAGGTTCAGGGGGTTAGGAATGAGCAGTTCTTC; CDR3: CASSEVQGVRNEQFF; D: TRBD1; J: TRBJ2-1; V: TRBV2; size: few
DNA: TGTGCCAGCAGCCAAGATACGGCTGGAAACACCATATATTTT; CDR3: CASSQDTAGNTIYF; D: NA; J: TRBJ1-3; V: TRBV3-1; size: NA
DNA: TGTGCCAGCAGTGGGACAGGGGTCGAGCAGTACTTC; CDR3: CASSGTGVEQYF; D: TRBD1; J: TRBJ2-7; V: TRBV6-6; size: NA
DNA: TGTGCCAGCAGTTTAGAGGCGACAGGGGAAGGCTATGGCTACACCTTC; CDR3: CASSLEATGEGYGYTF; D: TRBD1; J: TRBJ1-2; V: TRBV7-2; size: NA
DNA: TGTGCCAGCAGCGGAGCCGCTCAGGGTGGCTACACCTTC; CDR3: CASSGAAQGGYTF; D: NA; J: TRBJ1-2; V: TRBV7-2; size: many
DNA: TGTGCCAGCAGGATCTCACGGGGTGACACTGAAGCTTTCTTT; CDR3: CASRISRGDTEAFF; D: NA; J: TRBJ1-1; V: TRBV12-3/TRBV12-4; size: NA
DNA: TGTGCCAGCAGCCCCAGGAGAGATACGGAGTATTTT; CDR3: CASSPRRDTEYF; D: NA; J: TRBJ2-3; V: TRBV12-3/TRBV12-4; size: NA
DNA: TGCAGTGCTAAGAACGGACAGCAGACCTATGGCTACACCTTC; CDR3: CSAKNGQQTYGYTF; D: NA; J: TRBJ1-2; V: TRBV20-1; size: NA
DNA: TGCAGTGCTAGAGGTTGGACTAGCGGCAACTCGGGGAATGAGCAGTACTTC; CDR3: CSARGWTSGNSGNEQYF; D: TRBD2; J: TRBJ2-5; V: TRBV20-1; size: NA
DNA: TGTGCCAGCAGCTTTCGGGATTTAAGCGAGCAGTACTTC; CDR3: CASSFRDLSEQYF; D: NA; J: TRBJ2-7; V: TRBV7-3; size: few
DNA: TGTGCCTGGGTGCGGGGGAGGCAATACAATGAGCAGTTCTTC; CDR3: CAWVRGRQYNEQFF; D: TRBD2; J: TRBJ2-1; V: TRBV30; size: NA